This T cell receptor beta chain derives from a study of OX40 agonist ivuxolimab in advanced cancers. General notes on the study: Ivuxolimab was an agonistic, fully human IgG2 monoclonal antibody directed against OX40 (CD134), a costimulatory receptor. The purpose of peripheral TCRbeta sequencing was to test whether ivuxolimab changed TCR sequence diversity and led to clonal T-cell expansion. Partial responses were achieved by three dose-escalation patients, of whom one had hepatocellular carcinoma and two had cutaneous melanoma. The dose-escalation cohort was 82.7% male with a mean age of about 60 years, ranging from roughly 20 to 80. Prior anti-PD-1, anti-PD-L1 or anti-CTLA-4 therapy was permitted, and checkpoint inhibitors had been received by about 36% of dose-escalation patients. Of the 50 or so patients in dose escalation, 19 had hepatocellular carcinoma, around 15 had melanoma, 9 had renal cell carcinoma and 9 had head and neck cancer. The monotherapy dose-escalation portion (N of about 50 patients) of the phase I ivuxolimab trial is reported in the paper. Intravenous ivuxolimab was administered to patients every 2 weeks at six dose levels: 0.01, 0.1, 0.3, 1.5, 3 and 10 mg/kg. Study-wide conclusions, independent of this receptor: The antigen specificity of the peripheral T cells that underwent clonal expansion was not determined. At doses of 0.1 to 3.0 mg/kg, clonal expansion of both CD4+ and CD8+ blood T cells was observed from baseline to week 6. In the 0.1-3.0 mg/kg groups, partial responders had among the lowest normalized peripheral clonal expansion, particularly in CD8+ T cells. After ivuxolimab, CD8+ T cells had more expanded clones than CD4+ T cells on average. Low levels of normalized T-cell clonal expansion were also seen in some nonresponding patients.

For sequencing of the TCRbeta CDR3 region, genomic DNA was extracted from the sorted cells. The immunoSEQ Assay was used for sequencing of TCRbeta CDR3 regions. The immuneACCESS repertoire file appears here via TCRdb, limited to in-frame rearrangements. These files lack a portion of the clones; in checked studies, under half of the deficit traces to unresolved V genes, and the cause of the others is not known. Within this sample are about 77,000 clones, with roughly nine tenths of them counted one time only. Around 2.4% of the sample comes from the top ten. The trial excluded patients who had a history of autoimmune disease or were on systemic immunosuppression. Peripheral blood for TCR sequencing was collected from all dose cohorts at baseline, on cycle 4 day 1, and on cycle 7 day 1. Samples were obtained from an open-label, multicenter, first-in-human phase I dose-escalation trial of ivuxolimab. Adults with locally advanced or metastatic head and neck squamous cell, hepatocellular, melanoma or renal cell carcinoma were enrolled in the trial. CD4+ and CD8+ T cells were sorted separately from peripheral blood before TCR sequencing.

The CDR3 measures 15 amino acids from cysteine to phenylalanine. The read is trimmed to its CDR3 DNA, 45 bases read in frame from base 1. The CDR1 and CDR2 encoded by the germline V gene are MDHEN and SYDVKM. V lost 5 bases and J lost 1 base; the stretch between them is 14 bases long. In the case of this clone: The antigen it recognizes is unknown. Nothing much larger sits one base from this clone, and base qualities are not available.

The sequencing here drew on CD4+ or CD8+ T cells sorted from blood, taken in a trial of the OX40 agonist ivuxolimab. The rearranged segments are TRBV28 and TRBJ1-2; no D gene can be assigned with confidence. The source is an adult with an advanced solid tumor such as melanoma, head and neck, liver or kidney cancer. The CDR3 amino acid sequence is: CASSQLPGYNYGYTF. Here is the DNA: TGTGCCAGCAGTCAACTTCCCGGATATAACTATGGCTACACCTTC.